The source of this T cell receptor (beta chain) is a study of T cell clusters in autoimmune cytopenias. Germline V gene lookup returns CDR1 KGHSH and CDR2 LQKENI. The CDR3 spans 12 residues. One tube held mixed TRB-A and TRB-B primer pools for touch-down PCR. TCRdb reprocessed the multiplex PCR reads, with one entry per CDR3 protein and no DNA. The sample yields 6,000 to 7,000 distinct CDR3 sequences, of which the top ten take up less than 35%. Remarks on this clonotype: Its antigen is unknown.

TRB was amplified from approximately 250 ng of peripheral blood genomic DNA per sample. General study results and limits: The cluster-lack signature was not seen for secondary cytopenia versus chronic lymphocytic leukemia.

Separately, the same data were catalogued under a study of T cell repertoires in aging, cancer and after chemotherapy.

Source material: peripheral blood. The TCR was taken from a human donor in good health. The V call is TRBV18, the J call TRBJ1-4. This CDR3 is CASFTRNEKLFF.